The sequence of this TCR beta chain was determined in a study of untreated major depressive disorder. On this clone: What it binds is not known.

Broader study findings: In every subject, the five largest TRBV05-01 clones were private. Findings may not generalize because the study sample was small.

Participants with major medical conditions, Axis I/II comorbidities, regular medication or illicit drug use were excluded. CD4+ T cell purity was typically 85% to 95%. J lost 7 bases, V lost 5 bases, and 9 bases had no gene match. Per the germline V gene, CDR1 is GTSNPN and CDR2 is SVGIG (reference sequence). The CDR3 runs to 14 residues. TCRdb keeps only in-frame clones here, not all; method: immunoSEQ multiplex PCR. The table has approximately 20,000 clones, roughly 86% seen once. This TCR came from a woman aged 25-40 years in good health. The J gene is TRBJ1-2, the V gene TRBV30; 11 bases map to TRBD1. The sequenced material came from CD4+ T cells from PBMCs. The CDR3 coding sequence is TGTGCCTGGGTCAGGACAGGGGGCGGAAGTGGCTACACCTTC. Translating gives CAWVRTGGGSGYTF.